The rows below give T cell receptor beta chains drawn from one sample of a study of cytomegalovirus exposure and HLA in healthy donors. Method: immunoSEQ multiplex PCR; TCRdb's copy keeps in-frame clones and lacks some. The profile covers about 130,000 clones, with about three quarters appearing a single time and over 5% taken by the ten largest. Sequences were obtained from PBMCs. All receptors come from a middle-aged man in good health and CMV-seropositive. Each CDR3 is given with its conserved first and last residue. The D gene is left open where the match is weak. The size entry is marked missing in some rows and otherwise reads once, few, many or a size class.

J: TRBJ1-3
size: -
D: TRBD1
V: TRBV18
CDR3: CASSPRDRDGNTIYF
DNA: TGTGCCAGCTCACCACGGGACAGGGATGGAAACACCATATATTTT

J: TRBJ1-1
size: -
D: TRBD1
V: TRBV5-1
CDR3: CASSITGAGMNTEAFF
DNA: TGCGCCAGCAGCATAACAGGGGCGGGGATGAACACTGAAGCTTTCTTT

J: TRBJ2-4
size: -
D: TRBD1
V: TRBV5-8
CDR3: CASSPDRAPLNIQYF
DNA: TGTGCCAGCAGCCCAGACAGGGCTCCCTTAAACATTCAGTACTTC

J: TRBJ1-5
size: -
D: -
V: TRBV30
CDR3: CAYARDYSNQPQHF
DNA: TGTGCCTACGCCCGGGATTATAGCAATCAGCCCCAGCATTTT

J: TRBJ2-7
size: many
D: TRBD1
V: TRBV6-6
CDR3: CASSYLPWTGNYEQYF
DNA: TGTGCCAGCAGTTACTTACCCTGGACAGGAAACTACGAGCAGTACTTC

J: TRBJ1-1
size: -
D: TRBD1
V: TRBV14
CDR3: CASSPQTGAGNTEAFF
DNA: TGTGCCAGCAGCCCCCAGACAGGGGCGGGGAACACTGAAGCTTTCTTT

J: TRBJ2-1
size: -
D: -
V: TRBV27
CDR3: CASSLGWGGSNEQFF
DNA: TGTGCCAGCAGTTTGGGCTGGGGCGGAAGCAATGAGCAGTTCTTC

J: TRBJ1-1
size: -
D: -
V: TRBV7-2
CDR3: CASTPGRVPMNTEAFF
DNA: TGTGCCAGCACCCCGGGGAGGGTACCCATGAACACTGAAGCTTTCTTT

J: TRBJ2-7
size: -
D: -
V: TRBV28
CDR3: CASQEQGGSYEQYF
DNA: TGTGCCAGCCAAGAACAGGGGGGGTCCTACGAGCAGTACTTC

J: TRBJ2-7
size: -
D: TRBD1
V: TRBV14
CDR3: CASSQLGQGFSYEQYF
DNA: TGTGCCAGCAGCCAACTGGGACAGGGGTTCTCCTACGAGCAGTACTTC

J: TRBJ1-3
size: -
D: TRBD1
V: TRBV6-6
CDR3: CASSYSRDREGNTIYF
DNA: TGTGCCAGCAGCTACTCCCGGGACAGGGAAGGAAACACCATATATTTT

J: TRBJ2-1
size: -
D: TRBD2
V: TRBV27
CDR3: CASSFMPGTSGHNEQFF
DNA: TGTGCCAGCAGTTTCATGCCGGGGACTAGCGGCCACAATGAGCAGTTCTTC